This T cell receptor (beta chain) was captured in a study of T cells after somatic rescue of genetic block. Some clones are missing from TCRdb's copy, which holds only in-frame ones; the method was immunoSEQ multiplex PCR. The sample shows 70,000 to 85,000 clones, roughly 90% of them seen only once. In its sample, this clone was seen once. Trimming cost V 7 bases and J 0 bases; bases outside gene matches: 6. CDR1 SNHLY and CDR2 FYNNEI come from the germline V gene. This CDR3 region has 15 residues. V gene TRBV2 combines with J gene TRBJ2-1; 7 bases map to TRBD2. This TCR derives from a man aged 25-40 years. Input material: peripheral blood mononuclear cells (PBMCs). The CDR3: CASTAGRASYNEQFF. CDR3 coding DNA: TGTGCCAGCACCGCGGGGAGGGCCTCCTACAATGAGCAGTTCTTC. Combining the CDR3 with reference TRBV2 and TRBJ2-1 gives the whole variable domain EPEVTQTPSHQVTQMGQEVILRCVPISNHLYFYWYRQILGQKVEFLVSFYNNEISEKSEIFDDQFSVERPDGSNFTLKIRSTKLEDSAMYFCASTAGRASYNEQFFGPGTRLTVL.